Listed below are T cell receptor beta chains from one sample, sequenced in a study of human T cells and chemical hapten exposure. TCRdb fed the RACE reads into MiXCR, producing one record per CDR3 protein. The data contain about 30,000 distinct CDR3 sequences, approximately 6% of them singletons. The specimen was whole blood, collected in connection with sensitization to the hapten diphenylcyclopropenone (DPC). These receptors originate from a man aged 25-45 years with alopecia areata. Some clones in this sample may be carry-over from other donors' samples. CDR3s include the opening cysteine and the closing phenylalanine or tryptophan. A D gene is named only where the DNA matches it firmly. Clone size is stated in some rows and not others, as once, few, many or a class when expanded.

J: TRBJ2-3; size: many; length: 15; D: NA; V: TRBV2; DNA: TGTGCCAGCACCGGACCTCCCCCGGGCACAGATACGCAGTATTTT; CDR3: CASTGPPPGTDTQYF
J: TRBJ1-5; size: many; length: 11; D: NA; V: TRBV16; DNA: TGTGCCAGCAGCCTTGGGCAGGCCCAGCATTTT; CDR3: CASSLGQAQHF
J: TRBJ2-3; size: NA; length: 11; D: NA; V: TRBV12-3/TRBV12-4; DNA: TGTGCCAGCAGCGTAGAGGATACGCAGTATTTT; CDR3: CASSVEDTQYF
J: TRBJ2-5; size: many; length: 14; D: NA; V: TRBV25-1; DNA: TGTGCCAGCAGCCATTTGGGGGGCGAAGAGACCCAGTACTTC; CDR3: CASSHLGGEETQYF
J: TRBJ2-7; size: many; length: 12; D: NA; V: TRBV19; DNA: TGTGCCAGTAGTATAAGGGAGGACGAGCAGTACTTC; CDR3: CASSIREDEQYF
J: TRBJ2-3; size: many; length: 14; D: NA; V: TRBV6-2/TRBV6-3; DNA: TGTGCCAGCAACAGAGGCGGACCGGGGGATACGCAGTATTTT; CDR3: CASNRGGPGDTQYF
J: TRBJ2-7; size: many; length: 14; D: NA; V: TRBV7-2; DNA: TGTGCCAGCAGCCCACTGAGCTACAGGTACGAGCAGTACTTC; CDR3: CASSPLSYRYEQYF
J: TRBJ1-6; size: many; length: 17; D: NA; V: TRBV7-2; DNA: TGTGCCAGCAGCTTAGATCGTCCGGGGTCGGCGAATTCACCCCTCCACTTT; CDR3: CASSLDRPGSANSPLHF
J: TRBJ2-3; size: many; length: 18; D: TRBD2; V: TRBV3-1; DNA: TGTGCCAGCAGCCAAGATACCCTAGGAGCGGGGGGGCTCGATACGCAGTATTTT; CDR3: CASSQDTLGAGGLDTQYF
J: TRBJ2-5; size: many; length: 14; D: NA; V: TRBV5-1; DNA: TGCGCCAGCAGCCCAGTAGAAGTGGGGGAGACCCAGTACTTC; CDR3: CASSPVEVGETQYF
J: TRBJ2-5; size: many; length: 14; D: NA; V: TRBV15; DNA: TGTGCCACCAGTTTGGGGACTGGCGCGAAAACCCAGTACTTC; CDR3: CATSLGTGAKTQYF
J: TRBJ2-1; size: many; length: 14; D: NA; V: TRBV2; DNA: TGTGCCAGCATTCCGGGACAACAATACAATGAGCAGTTCTTC; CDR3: CASIPGQQYNEQFF
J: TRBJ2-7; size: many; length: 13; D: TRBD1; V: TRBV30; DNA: TGTGCCTGGAGCCGGGACAGGGGTTACGAGCAGTACTTC; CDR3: CAWSRDRGYEQYF
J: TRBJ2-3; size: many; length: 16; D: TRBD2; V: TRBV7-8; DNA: TGTGCCAGCATCGCCGGTCTAGCGGGATTCGGGGATACGCAGTATTTT; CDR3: CASIAGLAGFGDTQYF
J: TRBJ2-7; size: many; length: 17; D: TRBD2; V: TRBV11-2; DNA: TGTGCCAGCAGCCGGACTAGCGGGAGGTCAGGCTCCTACGAGCAGTACTTC; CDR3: CASSRTSGRSGSYEQYF
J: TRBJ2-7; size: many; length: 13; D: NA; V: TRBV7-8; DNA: TGTGCCAGCAGCCATGCCGGCCTCTACGAGCAGTACTTC; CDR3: CASSHAGLYEQYF
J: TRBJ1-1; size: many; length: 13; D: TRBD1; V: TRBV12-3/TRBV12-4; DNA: TGTGCCAGCAGGGGACAGGGTTTCTCCGAAGCTTTCTTT; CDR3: CASRGQGFSEAFF
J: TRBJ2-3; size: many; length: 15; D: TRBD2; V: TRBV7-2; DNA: TGTGCCAGCAGATATACTAGCGGGGGTACAGATACGCAGTATTTT; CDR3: CASRYTSGGTDTQYF
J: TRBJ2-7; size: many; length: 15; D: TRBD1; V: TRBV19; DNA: TGTGCCAGTAGTAATGGACAGGGGGCTTCCTACGAGCAGTACTTC; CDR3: CASSNGQGASYEQYF
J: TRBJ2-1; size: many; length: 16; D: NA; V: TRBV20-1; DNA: TGCAGTGCTAATTTGGACCACCGGTCGGTCTTAAATGAGCAGTTCTTC; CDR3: CSANLDHRSVLNEQFF
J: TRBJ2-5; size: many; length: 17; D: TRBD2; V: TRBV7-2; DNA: TGTGCCAGCAGCTTAGAAGCTGGGCGGGGGGGCGGAGAGACCCAGTACTTC; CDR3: CASSLEAGRGGGETQYF
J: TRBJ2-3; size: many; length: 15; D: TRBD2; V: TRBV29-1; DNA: TGCAGCGTTGCGACTAGCGGGTATCAGTGGGATACGCAGTATTTT; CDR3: CSVATSGYQWDTQYF
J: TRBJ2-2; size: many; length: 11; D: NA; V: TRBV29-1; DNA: TGCAGCGTGACATACGGCTGGGAGCTGTTTTTT; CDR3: CSVTYGWELFF
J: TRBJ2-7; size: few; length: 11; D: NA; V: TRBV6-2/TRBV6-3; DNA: TGTGCCAGCAGCCACGGTGGGGAGCAGTACTTC; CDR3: CASSHGGEQYF
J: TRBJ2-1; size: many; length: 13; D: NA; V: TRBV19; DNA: TGTGCCAGTAGTATCTTTCGGGCAAATGAGCAGTTCTTC; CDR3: CASSIFRANEQFF